The 9 T cell receptor beta chains in this list originate from one sample, sequenced in a study of CD8+ T cells in alopecia areata. Isolated RNA was reverse transcribed into cDNA used as the sequencing template. Profiling relied on immunoSEQ multiplex PCR, and the TCRdb table lists in-frame clones only, not all of them. The sample contains some 4,600 clones, 60% of which appear only once. Treatment given: oral pan-JAK inhibitor, 5-10 mg twice daily. Peripheral blood, together with lesional scalp punch biopsies, was collected from alopecia areata patients. Material: skin, obtained around week 37, from a patient treated with tofacitinib. The receptor source for this set is a human donor with alopecia areata.

This chain joins TRBV7-3 and TRBJ1-5; D not resolved. V was shortened by 6 bases and J by 2 bases, with 5 bases between the two germline ends. Germline CDR1 reads SGHTA; CDR2 reads FQGTGA. The CDR3 length is 12 residues. CDR3 residues: CASRVGNQPQHF. As DNA, the CDR3 is TGTGCCAGCAGGGTTGGCAATCAGCCCCAGCATTTT.

This clone has just a few counts. The chain employs TRBV5-5 and TRBJ2-1, with D possibly being TRBD2 (6 bases). V shed 4 bases and J shed 3 bases, with 14 bases lying between them. The CDR3 is made up of 15 amino acids. The germline gives CDR1 SGHKS, CDR2 YYEKEE (reference sequence). CDR3 sequence reads: CASSLLAGRYNEQFF. The CDR3, as DNA: TGTGCCAGCAGCCTGCTGGCGGGGCGCTACAATGAGCAGTTCTTC. Supplemented by reference TRBV5-5 and TRBJ2-1, the full variable domain reads DAGVTQSPTHLIKTRGQQVTLRCSPISGHKSVSWYQQVLGQGPQFIFQYYEKEERGRGNFPDRFSARQFPNYSSELNVNALLLGDSALYLCASSLLAGRYNEQFFGPGTRLTVL.

This clone was seen more than once but under ten times. The chain carries TRBV21-1 and TRBJ2-1; the table's D call, TRBD2, was not checked against the DNA. TRBV21-1 is termed a pseudogene. The CDR3 loop spans 17 amino acids. The CDR3: CASSKPSRGAPSYEQFF. The CDR3, as DNA: TGTGCCAGCAGCAAACCCTCCCGGGGAGCCCCGAGCTATGAGCAGTTCTTC.

CDR3 region: CASGWREGLIETQYF. CDR3 coding DNA: TGTGCCAGCGGGTGGCGGGAGGGCCTAATAGAGACCCAGTACTTC. The rearrangement joins TRBV27 to TRBJ2-5; 9 nucleotides agree with TRBD2. CDR3 length: 15 residues. The V gene end was trimmed by 8 bases and the J gene end by 4 bases; junction bases not matched to a gene: 11. Germline CDR1 MNHEY, CDR2 SMNVEV (reference sequence).

The rearrangement uses TRBV27 and TRBJ2-7, with D possibly TRBD1 on 6 matching bases. The CDR3 runs 16 residues. The germline gives CDR1 MNHEY, CDR2 SMNVEV (reference sequence). V was trimmed by 2 bases and J by 3 bases, leaving 17 bases between them. The CDR3 nucleotides are TGTGCCAGCAGTTTACGGGCAGGGGCCGGGAACTACGAGCAGTACTTC. Translation: CASSLRAGAGNYEQYF.

This clone was seen a single time. This chain joins TRBV6-1 and TRBJ2-6, with TRBD2 as a possible D gene (6 bases). Germline CDR1 and CDR2: MNHNS and SASEGT. CDR3 length: 14 residues. Between the trimmed V and J ends, which lost 4 bases and 3 bases, there was a span of 7 bases. CDR3: CASSGDFGANVLTF. The CDR3 bases are TGTGCCAGCAGTGGGGACTTTGGGGCCAACGTCCTGACTTTC.

This clone was seen once. The chain is built from TRBV9 and TRBJ2-1; D might be TRBD1 or TRBD2, each matching 5 bases. V was pared by 3 bases and J by 8 bases, with 12 bases between. Germline CDR1 SGDLS, CDR2 YYNGEE. The CDR3 sequence is 13 residues long. CDR3 sequence reads: CASSEGTGDEQFF. The CDR3 DNA sequence: TGTGCCAGCAGCGAAGGGACCGGGGATGAGCAGTTCTTC.

J is TRBJ2-5 and V is TRBV5-6; D possibly corresponds to TRBD1 (6 bases). Between the trimmed V and J ends, which lost 0 bases and 4 bases, there was a span of 19 bases. The germline CDR1 and CDR2 sequences are SGHDT and YYEEEE. The CDR3 is 17 residues long. The CDR3 nucleotides read TGTGCCAGCAGCTTGGTCGGCAGGGGTCCCTCGGGAGAGACCCAGTACTTC. This sequence encodes CASSLVGRGPSGETQYF.

The V call is TRBV29-1, the J call TRBJ1-2, with 9 bases aligning to TRBD1. The CDR3 is 15 residues long. V lost 0 bases to trimming and J lost 4 bases; unmatched junction nucleotides: 6. CDR1 is SQVTM, CDR2 ANQGSEA, per germline. Written as DNA, the CDR3 is TGCAGCGTTGAAGATAACAGGGGGCGCAGCTATGGCTACACCTTC. Its protein product is CSVEDNRGRSYGYTF.